This T cell receptor beta chain appears in the sequencing data of a study of shared clonotypes between healthy human individuals. About the study: Plates per donor: three CD4 naive, three CD4 memory, two CD8 naive, one CD8 memory.

Assay used: immunoSEQ multiplex PCR; TCRdb lists only in-frame clones, some missing. The table shows hundreds of thousands of clones, with 97% occurring only once. Study-level points and caveats: Naive CD4 clonotype sharing across a few donors was approximately 5%.

Those who donated were healthy HIV-negative adults, with no recent acute infections or vaccinations reported. Naive CD4+ cells were CD45RA-selected; the remaining cells were memory. Germline lookup yields CDR1 SGHAT and CDR2 FQNNGV. CDR3 length equals 17 residues. The V end was cut by 0 bases, the J end by 0 bases, with 12 bases between. As for this clone: Antigen: not known.

Material for sequencing was naive CD4+ T cells sorted from blood. Documented subset: CD45RA+ positively selected. The clonotype was recovered from a woman aged 25-40 years in good health. This chain links TRBV11-2 with TRBJ1-3, with D possibly matching TRBD1 (6 bases). CDR3 loop: CASSLELDSHSGNTIYF. Written as DNA, the CDR3 is TGTGCCAGCAGCTTAGAGTTGGACAGCCACTCTGGAAACACCATATATTTT.